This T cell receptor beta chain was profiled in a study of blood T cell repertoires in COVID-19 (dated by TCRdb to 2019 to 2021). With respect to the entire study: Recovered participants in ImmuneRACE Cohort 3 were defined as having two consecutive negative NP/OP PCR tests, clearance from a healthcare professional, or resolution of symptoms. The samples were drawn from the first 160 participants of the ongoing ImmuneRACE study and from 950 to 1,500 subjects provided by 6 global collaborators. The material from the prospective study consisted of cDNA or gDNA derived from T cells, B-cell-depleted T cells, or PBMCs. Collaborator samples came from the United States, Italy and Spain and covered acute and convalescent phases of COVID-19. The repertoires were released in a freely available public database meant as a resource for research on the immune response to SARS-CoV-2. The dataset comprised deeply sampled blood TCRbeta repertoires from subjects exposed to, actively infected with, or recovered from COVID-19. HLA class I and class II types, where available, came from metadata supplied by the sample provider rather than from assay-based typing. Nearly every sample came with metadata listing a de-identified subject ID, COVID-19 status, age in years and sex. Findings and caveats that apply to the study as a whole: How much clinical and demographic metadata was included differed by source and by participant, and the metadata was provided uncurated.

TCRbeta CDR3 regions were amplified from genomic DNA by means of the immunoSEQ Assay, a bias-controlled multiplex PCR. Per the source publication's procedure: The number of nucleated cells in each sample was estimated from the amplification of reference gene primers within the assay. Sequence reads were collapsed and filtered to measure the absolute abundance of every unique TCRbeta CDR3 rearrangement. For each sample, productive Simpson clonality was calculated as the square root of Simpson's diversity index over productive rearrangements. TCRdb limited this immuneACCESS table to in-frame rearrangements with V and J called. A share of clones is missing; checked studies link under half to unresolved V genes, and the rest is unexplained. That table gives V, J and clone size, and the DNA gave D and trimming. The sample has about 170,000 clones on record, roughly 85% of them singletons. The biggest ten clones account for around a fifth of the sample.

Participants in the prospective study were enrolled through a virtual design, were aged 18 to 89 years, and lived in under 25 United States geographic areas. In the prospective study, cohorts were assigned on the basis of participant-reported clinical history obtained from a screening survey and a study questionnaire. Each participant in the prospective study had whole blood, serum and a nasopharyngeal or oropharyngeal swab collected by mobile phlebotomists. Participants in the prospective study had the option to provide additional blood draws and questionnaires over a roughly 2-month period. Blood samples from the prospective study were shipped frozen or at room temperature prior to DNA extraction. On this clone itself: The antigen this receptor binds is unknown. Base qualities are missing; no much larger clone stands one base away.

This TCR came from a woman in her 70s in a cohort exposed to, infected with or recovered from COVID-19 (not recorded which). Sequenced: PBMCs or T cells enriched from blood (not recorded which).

The DNA reads TGTGCCAGCAGCCCGCGGACTAGCGGGACAACAGATACGCAGTATTTT. This translates into CASSPRTSGTTDTQYF. The V and J segments used are TRBV4-2 and TRBJ2-3, with 12 junctional bases fitting TRBD2. CDR1 and CDR2 (LGHNA, YNFKEQ) derive from the germline V gene. Trimmed from V: 4 bases; trimmed from J: 3 bases; junction bases lacking a gene match: 5. Taken from cysteine to phenylalanine, the CDR3 has 16 residues. Of all the DNA, just the CDR3 is kept, 48 bases in frame from base 1.